What follows are 8 T cell receptor beta chains derived from one specimen sequenced in a study of cytomegalovirus exposure and HLA in healthy donors. PCR primers comprised 60 Vbeta and 13 Jbeta primers. Libraries were prepared by immunoSEQ multiplex PCR; TCRdb keeps only in-frame clonotypes and omits some of them. The repertoire holds approximately 93,000 clones, 82% seen once, with about 4% in the top ten. Specimen: PBMCs. These TCRs come from a man aged 45 to 65 in good health and CMV-seronegative.

This clone occurred once. The chain joins TRBV28 to TRBJ2-7; 8 bases line up with TRBD1. The germline CDR1 and CDR2 sequences are MDHEN and SYDVKM. V lost 4 bases and J lost 6; bases outside the gene matches: 17. There are 17 residues in the CDR3. The CDR3 coding sequence is TGTGCCAGCAGTTCTCGCCTCGGAAGGACAGGGCAGACCGAGCAGTACTTC. It is translated as CASSSRLGRTGQTEQYF. Full variable domain (remainder filled in from reference TRBV28 and TRBJ2-7): DVKVTQSSRYLVKRTGEKVFLECVQDMDHENMFWYRQDPGLGLRLIYFSYDVKMKEKGDIPEGYSVSREKKERFSLILESASTNQTSMYLCASSSRLGRTGQTEQYFGPGTRLTVT.

V and J are TRBV6-5 and TRBJ1-4, with D possibly matching TRBD1 (5 bases). The CDR3 is 14 amino acids. The V end was cut by 2 bases, the J end by 13 bases, with 17 bases between. Germline-derived CDR1 and CDR2 are MNHEY and SVGAGI. The CDR3: CASSYGGSAGRLFF. The CDR3 DNA reads TGTGCCAGCAGTTACGGGGGGTCCGCCGGAAGACTGTTTTTT.

The chain recombines TRBV29-1 with TRBJ1-1, with 9 bases lining up with TRBD1. Germline V CDR1 and CDR2: SQVTM, ANQGSEA. The CDR3 contains 13 residues. Unmatched junction bases numbered 11, after V lost 7 bases and J lost 8 bases. The CDR3 region has the DNA TGCAGCGGAATCCGGGACAGGGTTAGCGAAGCTTTCTTT. As protein: CSGIRDRVSEAFF. The full variable domain, in which reference TRBV29-1 and TRBJ1-1 provide the parts outside the CDR3, is SAVISQKPSRDICQRGTSLTIQCQVDSQVTMMFWYRQQPGQSLTLIATANQGSEATYESGFVIDKFPISRPNLTFSTLTVSNMSPEDSSIYLCSGIRDRVSEAFFGQGTRLTVV.

The rearrangement uses TRBV7-8 and TRBJ1-6; 9 bases fit TRBD1. The CDR3 has 15 amino acids. The germline V gene has CDR1 SGHVS and CDR2 FQNEAQ. V lost 4 bases and J lost 7; bases outside the gene matches: 5. The CDR3 loop reads CASSSRQGENSPLHF. The CDR3, as DNA: TGTGCCAGCAGCTCCAGACAGGGGGAAAATTCACCCCTCCACTTT.

The J gene is TRBJ2-1, the V gene TRBV4-3; 12 bases are shared with TRBD2. Germline V gene sequence: CDR1 LGHNA, CDR2 YSLEER. The CDR3 loop spans 21 amino acids. Trimming took 1 base from V and 2 from J; bases not matched to a gene: 15. CDR3: CASSQAGTSGRLSGTYNEQFF. For the CDR3, the DNA is TGCGCCAGCAGCCAAGCCGGAACTAGCGGGAGGTTATCGGGGACCTACAATGAGCAGTTCTTC.

This sequence joins TRBV28 and TRBJ2-6; no clear D gene. The CDR3 has 15 residues. Germline V gives CDR1 MDHEN, CDR2 SYDVKM. V dropped 8 bases and J dropped 2 bases, with 13 bases sitting between them. CDR3 in amino acids: CASSTYGAGANVLTF. The CDR3 DNA is TGTGCCAGCTCCACCTACGGAGCTGGGGCCAACGTCCTGACTTTC.

The V call is TRBV28, the J call TRBJ1-1, with D possibly matching TRBD1 (5 bases). CDR1 is MDHEN and CDR2 is SYDVKM in the germline V gene. The CDR3 covers 13 residues. Trimming removed 5 bases from V and 1 base from J, with 8 bases in between. CDR3 in DNA: TGTGCCAGCAGTGGGACTCCGAACACTGAAGCTTTCTTT. This gives the protein CASSGTPNTEAFF.

J is TRBJ2-5 and V is TRBV29-1; D is ambiguous. The ends were cut back, 5 bases at V and 4 bases at J, with 8 bases in the middle. The germline gives CDR1 SQVTM, CDR2 ANQGSEA. There are 11 residues in the CDR3. Here the CDR3 reads CSVRSGETQYF. DNA for the CDR3: TGCAGCGTTCGCTCGGGAGAGACCCAGTACTTC.